Shown below are 31 T cell receptor beta chains from a single sample sequenced in a study of beta chain features in type 1 diabetes. As every portion of the isolated RNA was reverse transcribed, the sequencing read expressed TCRB transcripts. The protocol was immunoSEQ multiplex PCR, while the TCRdb copy is restricted to in-frame clones and leaves out a portion. The repertoire holds over 120,000 clones, with approximately 9.2% as singletons. Sequenced: central memory CD4+ T cells from blood. The source of these receptors is a man between 18 and 29 years old in good health.

This clone was counted only a few times. The chain employs TRBV30 and TRBJ1-5, with D hard to call. V shed 5 bases and J shed 0 bases, with 8 bases lying between them. CDR1 is GTSNPN, CDR2 SVGIG, per germline (reference sequence). The CDR3 totals 13 residues. CDR3 DNA: TGTGCCTGGGCGGGTGATAGCAATCAGCCCCAGCATTTT. It encodes CAWAGDSNQPQHF.

The genes are TRBV30 and TRBJ1-2; D might be TRBD1 (6 bases). The germline gives CDR1 GTSNPN, CDR2 SVGIG (reference sequence). V dropped 3 bases and J dropped 4 bases, with 33 bases sitting between them. This CDR3 has 20 residues. For the CDR3, the DNA is TGTGCCTGGAGCAACTATAGGGTCACTTTCGGGACAACGAGGGGCTATGGCTACACCTTC. This sequence encodes CAWSNYRVTFGTTRGYGYTF.

This clone has only a few counts. The rearrangement uses TRBV5-1 and TRBJ2-1, with 15 nucleotides matching TRBD2. V lost 4 bases and J lost 3; bases outside the gene matches: 5. There are 17 residues in the CDR3. Looked up from germline, CDR1 is SGHRS and CDR2 is YFSETQ. The CDR3 sequence is CASSPGTSGGYYNEQFF. CDR3 nucleotides: TGCGCCAGCAGCCCGGGGACTAGCGGGGGGTACTACAATGAGCAGTTCTTC.

V and J are TRBV6-5 and TRBJ2-7; 8 nucleotides agree with TRBD1. The CDR3 has 15 residues. Germline values: CDR1 MNHEY, CDR2 SVGAGI. Trimming removed 5 bases from V and 5 bases from J; junction bases left unmatched: 11. CDR3 DNA: TGTGCCAGCAGTCAAACACGGACAGGGAAGCACGAGCAGTACTTC. As protein: CASSQTRTGKHEQYF.

This sequence joins TRBV7-2 and TRBJ2-7, with 9 bases matching TRBD2. CDR1 is SGHTA, CDR2 FQGNSA, per germline. J was trimmed by 7 bases and V by 5 bases; bases with no gene match: 9. This CDR3 region has 14 residues. CDR3 region: CASSPGLASTEQYF. The CDR3 nucleotides read TGTGCCAGCAGCCCGGGACTAGCCTCTACAGAGCAGTACTTC.

There are a few counts of this clone. The V and J genes are TRBV7-3 and TRBJ2-6, with TRBD2 as a possible D gene (6 bases). The CDR3 totals 13 residues. Trimming pared 10 bases from V and 3 bases from J, leaving 10 bases between. Germline V CDR1 and CDR2: SGHTA, FQGTGA. This CDR3 reads CATTSFGANVLTF. CDR3 nucleotide sequence: TGTGCCACGACTAGTTTTGGGGCCAACGTCCTGACTTTC.

V is TRBV6-5 and J is TRBJ2-3; TRBD2 aligns across 8 bases. The junction had 6 bases not matched to a gene; V was cut back by 4 bases and J by 6 bases. The CDR3 consists of 14 residues. Germline V gene sequence: CDR1 MNHEY, CDR2 SVGAGI. The CDR3 region has the DNA TGTGCCAGCAGTTCCGCGGGGGGAGGGGATACGCAGTATTTT. Encoded protein: CASSSAGGGDTQYF.

The chain combines TRBV30 with TRBJ2-1, with TRBD2 as a possible D gene (5 bases). Trimming cost V 4 bases and J 5 bases, with 15 bases left between them. Germline values: CDR1 GTSNPN, CDR2 SVGIG (reference sequence). The CDR3 runs 14 residues. CDR3 protein: CAWTPSGTHNEQFF. The CDR3 nucleotides read TGTGCCTGGACCCCAAGCGGTACACACAATGAGCAGTTCTTC.

There are a few counts of this clone. The chain joins TRBV7-2 to TRBJ2-1, with 12 nucleotides matching TRBD2. Germline CDR1 is SGHTA and CDR2 is FQGNSA. The CDR3 runs to 16 residues. The J segment lost 7 bases and the V segment lost 2 bases, leaving 6 bases of the junction unmatched. CDR3 in DNA: TGTGCCAGCAGCTTATCCGGGACTAGCGGGCGTAATGAGCAGTTCTTC. Protein sequence: CASSLSGTSGRNEQFF.

This chain links TRBV7-6 with TRBJ2-5, with a tentative D call TRBD2 (5 bases). From germline, CDR1 is SGHVS and CDR2 FNYEAQ. V was trimmed by 5 bases and J by 5 bases, leaving 18 bases between them. This CDR3 has 15 residues. Here the CDR3 DNA reads TGTGCCAGCAGCGCACTAGAACTTGAGATGGAGACCCAGTACTTC. Translation: CASSALELEMETQYF.

This clone turned up a few times. V and J are TRBV7-6 and TRBJ2-7, with 8 bases lining up with TRBD1. J was trimmed by 1 base and V by 5 bases; bases with no gene match: 13. Germline values: CDR1 SGHVS, CDR2 FNYEAQ. This CDR3 has 17 amino acids. The CDR3 DNA reads TGTGCCAGCAGCGAGAACAGGGGGGCAGACAAGTCCTACGAGCAGTACTTC. Protein product: CASSENRGADKSYEQYF.

This clone was seen more than once but under ten times. The genes are TRBV29-1 and TRBJ1-4; TRBD1 is a possible D gene (6 bases). Trimming cost V 6 bases and J 7 bases, with 15 bases left between them. This CDR3 spans 13 amino acids. The germline V gene encodes CDR1 SQVTM and CDR2 ANQGSEA. This CDR3 is CSVLRGGGEKLFF. CDR3 DNA: TGCAGCGTCCTGAGAGGGGGTGGTGAAAAACTGTTTTTT.

This clone was seen a few times. The rearrangement uses TRBV21-1 and TRBJ2-3; whether TRBD2, the table's D call, matches the DNA was not checked. TRBV21-1 is a pseudogene locus. This CDR3 is 13 amino acids long. The CDR3 nucleotides are TGTGCCAGCAGTAGCGGGTACACAGATACGCAGTATTTT. Translated: CASSSGYTDTQYF.

This clone has only a few counts. This chain links TRBV7-3 with TRBJ2-3; 7 nucleotides match TRBD2. V gave up 5 bases and J gave up 9 bases; unmatched junction bases: 11. The CDR3 has 14 amino acids. Germline CDR1 and CDR2: SGHTA and FQGTGA. This CDR3 is CASSPWTTGGTQYF. In nucleotides, the CDR3 is TGTGCCAGCAGCCCCTGGACTACCGGGGGGACGCAGTATTTT.

This clone was detected only a few times. The chain's CDR3 is CASSSYRADYGYTF. CDR3 nucleotides: TGTGCCAGCAGTTCCTACAGGGCCGACTATGGCTACACCTTC. The rearrangement joins TRBV6-6 to TRBJ1-2; possibly TRBD1 for D (6 bases). The CDR3 consists of 14 residues. Between the trimmed V and J ends, which lost 4 bases and 3 bases, there was a span of 12 bases. Germline CDR1 reads MNHNY; CDR2 reads SVGAGI (reference sequence).

The chain links TRBV4-3 to TRBJ2-2; a possible D gene is TRBD2 (6 bases). Germline V gives CDR1 LGHNA, CDR2 YSLEER. The CDR3 is made up of 18 amino acids. With 0 bases removed from V and 0 bases from J, the gap between germline ends came to 14 bases. CDR3 bases: TGCGCCAGCAGCCAAGAAATAAGCGTAGCGGCGAACACCGGGGAGCTGTTTTTT. It encodes CASSQEISVAANTGELFF.

The genes are TRBV4-3 and TRBJ2-1; TRBD1 matches at 10 bases. This CDR3 has 17 residues. Trimming cost V 3 bases and J 4 bases; bases outside gene matches: 9. CDR1 and CDR2 from the germline V gene are LGHNA and YSLEER. The CDR3 DNA sequence: TGCGCCAGCAGCCAGACAGGGGGCATAACTCAGTACAATGAGCAGTTCTTC. Encoded protein: CASSQTGGITQYNEQFF.

The chain combines TRBV5-5 with TRBJ1-3; the D is unclear. The V gene's germline CDR1 is SGHKS and CDR2 YYEKEE (reference sequence). CDR3 length: 13 residues. The V end was cut by 4 bases, the J end by 0 bases, with 5 bases between. The CDR3 sequence is CASSGLSGNTIYF. CDR3 sequence (DNA): TGTGCCAGCAGCGGGCTCTCTGGAAACACCATATATTTT. The whole variable domain, remainder taken from reference TRBV5-5 and TRBJ1-3, is DAGVTQSPTHLIKTRGQQVTLRCSPISGHKSVSWYQQVLGQGPQFIFQYYEKEERGRGNFPDRFSARQFPNYSSELNVNALLLGDSALYLCASSGLSGNTIYFGEGSWLTVV.

With respect to this clone: At the DNA level, this CDR3 is encoded by other sequences in the same sample as well. The chain has TRBV4-1 and TRBJ2-3, with 11 positions matching TRBD2. The CDR3 spans 17 residues. Germline loops: CDR1 MGHRA, CDR2 YSYEKL. The ends lost 4 bases at V and 4 bases at J; junction bases unmatched: 10. CDR3 sequence: CASSRRLAGTRSDTQYF. The DNA of the CDR3 is TGCGCCAGCAGCCGACGACTAGCGGGAACTCGGTCAGATACGCAGTATTTT.

J is TRBJ2-3 and V is TRBV7-2; D not resolved. Germline values: CDR1 SGHTA, CDR2 FQGNSA. The V and J ends lost 0 bases and 2 bases respectively, with 9 bases between them. The CDR3 runs to 15 residues. The CDR3 protein is CASSLALHSTDTQYF. The DNA of the CDR3 is TGTGCCAGCAGCTTAGCCCTCCACTCCACAGATACGCAGTATTTT.

This clone was counted a few times. V and J are TRBV9 and TRBJ2-3, with D possibly being TRBD1 (6 bases). CDR3 length: 17 amino acids. V lost 6 bases and J lost 0, with 20 bases in between. Germline assignment: CDR1 SGDLS and CDR2 YYNGEE. CDR3 nucleotide sequence: TGTGCCAGCACGAGGGGTGGGGGCAGATCTAGCACAGATACGCAGTATTTT. Its translation is CASTRGGGRSSTDTQYF. The complete variable domain, with remaining parts taken from reference TRBV9 and TRBJ2-3, reads DSGVTQTPKHLITATGQRVTLRCSPRSGDLSVYWYQQSLDQGLQFLIQYYNGEERAKGNILERFSAQQFPDLHSELNLSSLELGDSALYFCASTRGGGRSSTDTQYFGPGTRLTVL.

This clone was seen only a few times. CDR3: CASRDKGVSGWGYTF. For the CDR3, the DNA is TGTGCCAGCAGGGATAAGGGAGTATCGGGATGGGGCTACACCTTC. The chain carries TRBV2 and TRBJ1-2; no reliable D call. The germline V gene encodes CDR1 SNHLY and CDR2 FYNNEI. The CDR3 has 15 amino acids. V lost 6 bases to trimming and J lost 8 bases, with 22 bases between them. The complete variable domain, with remaining parts taken from reference TRBV2 and TRBJ1-2, reads EPEVTQTPSHQVTQMGQEVILRCVPISNHLYFYWYRQILGQKVEFLVSFYNNEISEKSEIFDDQFSVERPDGSNFTLKIRSTKLEDSAMYFCASRDKGVSGWGYTFGSGTRLTVV.

In this sample, this clone turned up a few times. V gene TRBV7-8 combines with J gene TRBJ2-1, with a tentative D call TRBD1 (5 bases). This CDR3 has 12 residues. The germline gives CDR1 SGHVS, CDR2 FQNEAQ. V was pared by 4 bases and J by 10 bases, with 11 bases between. The CDR3 DNA follows: TGTGCCAGCAGCTCACAGGCCTGGGAGCAGTTCTTC. Translated, it gives CASSSQAWEQFF.

The chain combines TRBV7-9 with TRBJ2-1, with 11 nucleotides matching TRBD2. V gave up 7 bases and J gave up 5 bases; unmatched junction bases: 7. The CDR3 spans 15 residues. Per the germline V gene, CDR1 is SEHNR and CDR2 is FQNEAQ (reference sequence). This CDR3 reads CASTGGLADHNEQFF. The DNA for the CDR3 is TGTGCCAGCACGGGGGGACTAGCGGACCACAATGAGCAGTTCTTC.

The V gene is TRBV7-2, the J gene TRBJ2-3, with 12 bases identical to TRBD2. This CDR3 region has 16 residues. Germline V gene sequence: CDR1 SGHTA, CDR2 FQGNSA. V was clipped by 7 bases and J by 4 bases; unmatched bases: 9. CDR3 DNA: TGTGCCAGCAAGCTGATGACTAGCGGGGGCTCAGATACGCAGTATTTT. Protein product: CASKLMTSGGSDTQYF.

This clone was observed many times. This rearrangement joins TRBV29-1 to TRBJ2-7, with 7 bases identical to TRBD1. This CDR3 spans 11 amino acids. The junction had 5 bases not matched to a gene; V was cut back by 6 bases and J by 6 bases. Germline values: CDR1 SQVTM, CDR2 ANQGSEA. This chain's CDR3 is CSVKTGPEQYF. The CDR3 DNA reads as TGCAGCGTAAAGACAGGGCCCGAGCAGTACTTC.

The chain combines TRBV7-2 with TRBJ2-3; 7 bases match TRBD2. The CDR3 consists of 13 residues. CDR1 is SGHTA and CDR2 is FQGNSA in the germline V gene. V was clipped by 6 bases and J by 3 bases; unmatched bases: 3. CDR3: CASRSGATDTQYF. The DNA of the CDR3 is TGTGCCAGCAGAAGCGGGGCTACAGATACGCAGTATTTT.

The chain combines TRBV11-2 with TRBJ1-4; no reliable D call. CDR3 length: 16 amino acids. The germline V gene encodes CDR1 SGHAT and CDR2 FQNNGV. Between the trimmed V and J ends, which lost 5 bases and 3 bases, there was a span of 16 bases. CDR3 residues: CASSLSQAGANEKLFF. CDR3 in DNA: TGTGCCAGCAGCCTATCCCAGGCGGGCGCTAATGAAAAACTGTTTTTT.

The CDR3 DNA reads TGTGCCAGCAGCGACACGACAGGTTCCTATAATTCACCCCTCCACTTT. Amino acid sequence: CASSDTTGSYNSPLHF. The chain uses TRBV5-5 and TRBJ1-6; maybe TRBD1 (6 bases). V lost 4 bases and J 1 base, leaving 12 bases between the germline ends. Germline-derived CDR1 and CDR2 are SGHKS and YYEKEE (reference sequence). This CDR3 comprises 16 residues.

This clone was observed a few times. The V call is TRBV11-2, the J call TRBJ2-3; 7 positions match TRBD1. CDR1 and CDR2 (germline): SGHAT, FQNNGV. V was clipped by 5 bases and J by 0 bases; unmatched bases: 5. This CDR3 is built from 15 residues. CDR3: CASSPDRLSTDTQYF. The CDR3 nucleotides are TGTGCCAGCAGCCCGGACAGGCTAAGCACAGATACGCAGTATTTT.

This clone was counted many times. The chain uses TRBV7-2 and TRBJ2-2; 7 bases agree with TRBD2. The V and J ends lost 0 bases and 6 bases, in that order; junction bases with no gene match: 1. There are 14 residues in the CDR3. Germline assignment: CDR1 SGHTA and CDR2 FQGNSA. CDR3 nucleotides: TGTGCCAGCAGCTTAGCGGGGGGGTCCGGGGAGCTGTTTTTT. Translating it yields CASSLAGGSGELFF.